These 27 T cell receptor beta chains originate from one sample sequenced in a study of T cells in Graves' hyperthyroidism and ophthalmopathy. RNA transcripts provided the source from which TCR beta CDR3 regions were amplified. TCR CDR3 regions were first amplified by RT-PCR with HTBI primers. A single record per CDR3 protein comes from TCRdb applying MiXCR to the multiplex PCR reads. The repertoire holds about 560,000 distinct CDR3 sequences, under 60% seen once, with 8.2% in the top ten. What was sequenced was peripheral blood or thyroid tissue (not recorded which). The source is a woman between 18 and 29 years old with Graves' hyperthyroidism.

This sequence joins TRBV7-6 and TRBJ2-5; D is unclear. CDR3 length: 15 residues. The V gene lost 1 base and the J gene lost 1 base, with 10 bases spanning the gap. Germline values: CDR1 SGHVS, CDR2 FNYEAQ. CDR3 loop: CASSLDLRRQETQYF. DNA of the CDR3: TGTGCCAGCAGCTTAGATCTACGCCGCCAAGAGACCCAGTACTTC.

This clonotype came up a few times. This chain uses TRBV7-9 with TRBJ1-4; TRBD1 is a possible D gene (6 bases). Trimming removed 1 base at V and 6 bases at J, with 12 bases between. The CDR3 is made up of 15 amino acids. Germline lookup yields CDR1 SEHNR and CDR2 FQNEAQ (reference sequence). Here the CDR3 reads CASSLVGRGDEKLFF. CDR3 DNA: TGTGCCAGCAGCTTAGTTGGCAGGGGTGATGAAAAACTGTTTTTT.

This clonotype showed up just a few times. The chain has TRBV5-1 and TRBJ1-5, with TRBD1 matching over 7 bases. Germline V lookup: CDR1 SGHRS, CDR2 YFSETQ. The length of the CDR3 is 15 residues. J was trimmed by 4 bases and V by 3 bases; bases with no gene match: 7. CDR3 sequence: CASSSGGQPNQPQHF. CDR3 DNA: TGCGCCAGCAGCTCCGGGGGACAGCCTAATCAGCCCCAGCATTTT.

This clonotype occurred once. The germline gene is not matched at one end of the junction; a read error may be the cause. The CDR3 region has the DNA TGTGCCAGCAGACCTCAGGCTTTC. Translated: CASRPQAF. The V and J genes are TRBV2 and TRBJ2-6, with D uncertain. The CDR3 spans 8 residues. CDR1 is SNHLY and CDR2 is FYNNEI in the germline V gene.

This clonotype was found once. This chain connects TRBV20-1 to TRBJ2-4, with D tentatively TRBD1 or TRBD2 (5 bases each). The CDR3 has 8 amino acids. Deletions cut 5 bases from V and 13 bases from J, with 6 bases between. Germline-derived CDR1 and CDR2 are DFQATT and SNEGSKA (reference sequence). CDR3: CSAGGQYF. CDR3 DNA: TGCAGTGCTGGGGGACAGTACTTC.

The chain has TRBV25-1 and TRBJ1-3; 7 nucleotides agree with TRBD1. The length of the CDR3 is 14 residues. V was clipped by 9 bases and J by 0 bases; unmatched bases: 5. Germline V gene sequence: CDR1 MGHDK, CDR2 SYGVNS. Here the CDR3 reads CASGTAHSGNTIYF. For the CDR3, the DNA is TGTGCCAGTGGGACAGCGCACTCTGGAAACACCATATATTTT.

V usage is TRBV29-1 and J usage is TRBJ2-7; 7 nucleotides align to TRBD2. Germline lookup yields CDR1 SQVTM and CDR2 ANQGSEA. This CDR3 has 14 residues. V shed 6 bases and J 0 bases; nucleotides not matched to a gene: 8. Written as DNA, the CDR3 is TGCAGCGTCCTGGCTAGCGGTAGCTCCTACGAGCAGTACTTC. Protein: CSVLASGSSYEQYF.

This clonotype was counted between two and nine times. This sequence joins TRBV7-2 and TRBJ2-2; 7 bases line up with TRBD1. The CDR3 spans 17 residues. Germline V gene lookup returns CDR1 SGHTA and CDR2 FQGNSA. Unmatched junction bases numbered 12, after V lost 6 bases and J lost 2 bases. The CDR3 spells CASSLASGTANTGELFF. The CDR3 DNA reads as TGTGCCAGCAGTCTAGCCTCCGGGACAGCAAACACCGGGGAGCTGTTTTTT.

There are a few counts of this clonotype. The chain combines TRBV7-2 with TRBJ1-2; perhaps TRBD1 as D (5 bases). The germline gives CDR1 SGHTA, CDR2 FQGNSA. V shed 3 bases and J shed 1 base, with 9 bases lying between them. CDR3 length equals 14 residues. CDR3 protein: CASSFGGINYGYTF. DNA for the CDR3: TGTGCCAGCAGCTTTGGGGGAATTAACTATGGCTACACCTTC.

The rearrangement joins TRBV15 to TRBJ2-7; possible D gene TRBD1, 5 bases. Germline-derived CDR1 and CDR2 are LNHNV and YYDKDF (reference sequence). With 5 bases removed from V and 5 bases from J, the gap between germline ends came to 13 bases. The CDR3 runs to 13 residues. The CDR3 reads CATSGHGRDEQYF. The CDR3 DNA follows: TGTGCCACCAGCGGACACGGACGCGACGAGCAGTACTTC.

This clonotype showed up just a few times. A read error may account for a junction end that differs from germline. The chain has TRBV7-7 and TRBJ1-3, with D possibly matching TRBD1 (5 bases). This CDR3 has 15 amino acids. Germline V gives CDR1 SSHAT, CDR2 FNYEAQ (reference sequence). The CDR3 DNA is TGTGCTAGCAGCGCCGGGACTTCATCGGGAAACACCATATATTTT. Translating it yields CASSAGTSSGNTIYF.

This clonotype was seen only a few times. The genes are TRBV29-1 and TRBJ2-3, with D possibly TRBD2 on 6 matching bases. The CDR3 has 14 amino acids. The germline V gene encodes CDR1 SQVTM and CDR2 ANQGSEA. V was clipped by 4 bases and J by 4 bases, with 15 bases between them. CDR3 in amino acids: CSVAYGSAPDTQYF. The CDR3 DNA is TGCAGCGTTGCGTACGGGAGTGCCCCAGATACGCAGTATTTT.

Comment on this clonotype: This clone may be a read error of a much larger clone one base away. This chain links TRBV7-8 with TRBJ2-2; the D gene is possibly TRBD2 (5 bases). Germline V CDR1 and CDR2: SGHVS, FQNEAQ. This CDR3 region has 13 residues. The CDR3 loop reads CANSGTNTGELFF. The CDR3 coding sequence is TGTGCCAACAGCGGAACGAACACCGGGGAGCTGTTTTTT.

CDR3 loop: CASTQQGAGELFF. In nucleotides, the CDR3 is TGTGCCAGCACTCAACAGGGGGCCGGGGAGCTGTTTTTT. The chain links TRBV25-1 to TRBJ2-2; 8 bases map to TRBD1. V lost 7 bases and J lost 6; bases outside the gene matches: 4. This CDR3 is built from 13 residues. Germline V gene lookup returns CDR1 MGHDK and CDR2 SYGVNS.

The rearrangement joins TRBV7-2 to TRBJ2-7, with a possible D match to TRBD2 (6 bases). CDR1 is SGHTA and CDR2 is FQGNSA in the germline V gene. CDR3 size: 15 residues. Trimming left V 1 base short and J 2 bases short, with 12 bases between. In DNA form, the CDR3 reads TGTGCCAGCAGCTTAGGTGGGGGGAAAACCTACGAGCAGTACTTC. This encodes CASSLGGGKTYEQYF.

This clonotype was seen repeatedly, ten times or more. V usage is TRBV14 and J usage is TRBJ2-5, with a weak D call TRBD2 (6 bases). Germline CDR1 is SGHDN and CDR2 is FVKESK. Trimming removed 3 bases from V and 13 bases from J, with 21 bases in between. The CDR3 totals 14 residues. The DNA of the CDR3 is TGTGCCAGCAGCCAGCAATCCTCGGGAGTCCCGAGGTACTTC. Protein: CASSQQSSGVPRYF.

The chain carries TRBV6-5 and TRBJ2-5; 8 nucleotides agree with TRBD1. With 4 bases clipped from V and 1 base from J, the junction kept 5 bases outside the gene matches. Germline CDR1 is MNHEY and CDR2 is SVGAGI. This CDR3 comprises 15 residues. DNA for the CDR3: TGTGCCAGCAGTTCTCGGGACAGGAGCCAAGAGACCCAGTACTTC. Its protein is CASSSRDRSQETQYF.

V usage is TRBV9 and J usage is TRBJ1-2, with 7 nucleotides matching TRBD1. This CDR3 has 20 amino acids. V lost 1 base, J lost 7 bases, and 25 bases stayed unmatched. CDR1 and CDR2 (germline): SGDLS, YYNGEE. In DNA, the CDR3 is TGTGCCAGCAGCGTATCACCGGGAGGGGACAGAGTGACTTCCCCTTCTGGCTACACCTTC. Protein product: CASSVSPGGDRVTSPSGYTF.

The CDR3 region is CAISESAGIGEAFF. As DNA, the CDR3 is TGTGCCATCAGTGAGTCGGCAGGGATCGGTGAAGCTTTCTTT. J is TRBJ1-1 and V is TRBV10-3, with D possibly being TRBD1 (5 bases). CDR1 is ENHRY and CDR2 is SYGVKD in the germline V gene. Trimming took 0 bases from V and 7 from J, leaving 12 bases between them. The CDR3 covers 14 residues.

The sample holds many counts of this clonotype. The rearrangement joins TRBV7-2 to TRBJ2-5; tentatively, D is TRBD2 (5 bases). The CDR3 spans 14 residues. V was pared by 8 bases and J by 4 bases, with 17 bases between. The germline CDR1 and CDR2 sequences are SGHTA and FQGNSA. Written as DNA, the CDR3 is TGTGCCAGCTCACCCCAAGGAGGCGGAGAGACCCAGTACTTC. Its protein is CASSPQGGGETQYF.

This clonotype was counted at least ten times. The gene calls are TRBV29-1 and TRBJ2-5, with 9 bases identical to TRBD1. Germline values: CDR1 SQVTM, CDR2 ANQGSEA. This CDR3 comprises 13 residues. After removal of 6 bases from V and 4 bases from J, the junction contained 6 bases not matched to a gene. CDR3 residues: CSVRDRVGETQYF. Written as DNA, the CDR3 is TGCAGCGTGCGGGACAGGGTAGGAGAGACCCAGTACTTC.

This clonotype showed up many times. The chain combines TRBV15 with TRBJ2-7; 10 nucleotides match TRBD1. The CDR3 is made up of 13 amino acids. V was pared by 5 bases and J by 9 bases, with 7 bases of the junction left unmatched. Germline V CDR1 and CDR2: LNHNV, YYDKDF (reference sequence). The CDR3 protein is CATSGDRGRRQYF. The CDR3 coding sequence is TGTGCCACCAGCGGCGACAGGGGGCGGCGGCAGTACTTC.

This sequence joins TRBV15 and TRBJ2-2; 7 nucleotides agree with TRBD2. The CDR3 runs to 17 residues. V dropped 4 bases and J dropped 3; count of bases not matched to a gene: 11. The germline CDR1 and CDR2 sequences are LNHNV and YYDKDF (reference sequence). This chain's CDR3 is CATSMGLERGYTGELFF. In DNA, the CDR3 is TGTGCCACCAGCATGGGTCTGGAGCGGGGCTACACCGGGGAGCTGTTTTTT.

Worth noting for this clonotype: The missing conserved phenylalanine or tryptophan at the end of this CDR3 makes a read error likely. The limits of the CDR3 on the DNA are not certain, so only TCRdb's listed CDR3 is given. The chain recombines TRBV2 with TRBJ2-5; TRBD1, the table's D call, was not compared with the DNA. The CDR3 length is 15 residues, termini included. Germline CDR1 reads SNHLY; CDR2 reads FYNNEI. CDR3 amino acids: CASSSQGGYGYTFGS.

This clonotype has just one count. The chain employs TRBV7-3 and TRBJ2-2, with D possibly matching TRBD2 (9 bases). The V end was cut by 9 bases, the J end by 3 bases, with 23 bases between. The germline V gene has CDR1 SGHTA and CDR2 FQGTGA. The CDR3 sequence is 17 residues long. The CDR3 nucleotides are TGTGCCAGAACAGGGGGTAGCGGGAGTACGGACACCGGGGAGCTGTTTTTT. This sequence encodes CARTGGSGSTDTGELFF.

Points on this clonotype: One end of the junction does not line up with germline, which may come from a read error. The chain joins TRBV7-9 to TRBJ1-2; the D is unclear. CDR1 and CDR2 (germline): SEHNR, FQNEAQ (reference sequence). The CDR3 is 15 amino acids. This CDR3 is CVSSLDLPTNYGYTF. CDR3 nucleotide sequence: TGTGTCAGCAGCTTAGATCTTCCGACTAACTATGGCTACACCTTC.

This clonotype was counted a few times. The chain employs TRBV2 and TRBJ2-5, with D uncertain. This CDR3 comprises 14 residues. Trimming pared 5 bases from V and 2 bases from J, leaving 12 bases between. Germline values: CDR1 SNHLY, CDR2 FYNNEI. The CDR3 here is CASSYDVGQETQYF. The CDR3 region has the DNA TGTGCCAGCAGTTACGACGTGGGGCAAGAGACCCAGTACTTC.